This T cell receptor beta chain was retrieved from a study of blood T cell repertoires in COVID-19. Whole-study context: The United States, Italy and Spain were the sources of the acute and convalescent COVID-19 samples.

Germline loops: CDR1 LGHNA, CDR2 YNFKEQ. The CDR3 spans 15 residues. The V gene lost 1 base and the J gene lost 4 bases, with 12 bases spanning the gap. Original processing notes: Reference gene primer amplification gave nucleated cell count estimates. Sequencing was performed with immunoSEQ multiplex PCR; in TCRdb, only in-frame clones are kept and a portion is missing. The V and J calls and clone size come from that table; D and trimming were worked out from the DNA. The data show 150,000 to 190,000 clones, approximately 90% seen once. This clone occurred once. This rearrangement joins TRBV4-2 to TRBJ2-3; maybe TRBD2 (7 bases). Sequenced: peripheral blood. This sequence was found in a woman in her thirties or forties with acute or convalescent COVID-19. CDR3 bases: TGTGCCAGCAGCCAAGCGGGGGGCGGTCCAGATACGCAGTATTTT. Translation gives CASSQAGGGPDTQYF.